The following is a T cell receptor beta chain sequence with its context. Its antigen is not identified. The TCR-sequenced patients were three responders to pembrolizumab. These data belong to a study of PD-1 blockade in mismatch repair-deficient tumors. The repertoire was sequenced with immunoSEQ multiplex PCR; TCRdb's copy has only in-frame clones and lacks some. The table includes tens of thousands of clones, roughly 83% detected once. V was clipped by 3 bases and J by 3 bases, with 16 bases between them. From germline, CDR1 is SGHKS and CDR2 YYEKEE (reference sequence). The CDR3 is made up of 16 amino acids. Study results and caveats: Rapid post-treatment expansion, then contraction, generally preceding radiologic response, marked tumor-resident clones.

The sequences come from PBMCs, collected before pembrolizumab treatment. V and J are TRBV5-5 and TRBJ1-5, with D tentatively TRBD1 (5 bases). The clonotype was recovered from an adult with mismatch repair-deficient cancer. CDR3 nucleotides: TGTGCCAGCAGCTGGGGGGACCCGAGGAACAATCAGCCCCAGCATTTT. Residues: CASSWGDPRNNQPQHF.